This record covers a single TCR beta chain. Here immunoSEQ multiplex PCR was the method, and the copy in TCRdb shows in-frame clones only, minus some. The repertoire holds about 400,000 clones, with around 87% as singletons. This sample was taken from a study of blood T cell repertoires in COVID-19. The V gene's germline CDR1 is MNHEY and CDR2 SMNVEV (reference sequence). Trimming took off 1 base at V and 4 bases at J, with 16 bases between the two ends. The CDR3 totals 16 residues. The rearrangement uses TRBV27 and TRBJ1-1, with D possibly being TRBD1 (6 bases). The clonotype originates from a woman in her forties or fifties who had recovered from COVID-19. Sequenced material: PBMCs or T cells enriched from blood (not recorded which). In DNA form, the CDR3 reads TGTGCCAGCAGTTTATTTGCAGGGGTGGGTGGCACTGAAGCTTTCTTT. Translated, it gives CASSLFAGVGGTEAFF.